This TCR beta chain was captured by sequencing in a study of cytomegalovirus exposure and HLA in healthy donors. Trimming took 3 bases from V and 8 from J; bases not matched to a gene: 19. Germline values: CDR1 GTSNPN, CDR2 SVGIG (reference sequence). The CDR3 runs 17 residues. Overall study results and limits: Rare sequences made up most TCRs, while some public TCRs were found in many donors. A later analysis linked a missense DCLRE1C variant to TCR beta V- and J-gene trimming.

About this clone: What it recognizes is unknown.

PCR was performed using 60 Vbeta and 13 Jbeta primers. TCRdb's table, derived via immunoSEQ multiplex PCR, lists solely in-frame clones and lacks some. The sample records roughly 200,000 clones, 77% being singletons. The rearrangement joins TRBV30 to TRBJ2-1; 7 bases fit TRBD2. The TCR sequence derives from a woman aged 60-75 years in good health and CMV-seropositive. Sequenced: PBMCs. The CDR3 reads CAWSSGPTGGRAHEQFF. CDR3 nucleotide sequence: TGTGCCTGGAGCTCAGGCCCGACTGGGGGGAGGGCCCATGAGCAGTTCTTC.